One TCR beta chain is described in this entry. Its antigen is currently unknown. The data belong to a study of cytomegalovirus exposure and HLA in healthy donors. Study-level findings and limits: It was taken for granted in presence/absence analyses that sequencing depth across donors was roughly uniform.

Primers for the PCR totalled 60 Vbeta and 13 Jbeta. Assay used: immunoSEQ multiplex PCR; TCRdb lists only in-frame clones, some missing. The table lists fewer than 100,000 clones, around four fifths of them singletons. Germline CDR1 reads MDHEN; CDR2 reads SYDVKM. This CDR3 comprises 14 residues. Unmatched junction bases numbered 1, after V lost 1 base and J lost 4 bases. This sequence originates from a man aged 40-50 years in good health and CMV-seronegative. Sequenced input: PBMCs. This chain uses TRBV28 with TRBJ1-5; 7 bases align to TRBD1. CDR3 residues: CASSLSGGNQPQHF. CDR3 DNA sequence: TGTGCCAGCAGTTTATCAGGGGGGAATCAGCCCCAGCATTTT. Together with reference TRBV28 and TRBJ1-5, the CDR3 gives the full variable domain: DVKVTQSSRYLVKRTGEKVFLECVQDMDHENMFWYRQDPGLGLRLIYFSYDVKMKEKGDIPEGYSVSREKKERFSLILESASTNQTSMYLCASSLSGGNQPQHFGDGTRLSIL.